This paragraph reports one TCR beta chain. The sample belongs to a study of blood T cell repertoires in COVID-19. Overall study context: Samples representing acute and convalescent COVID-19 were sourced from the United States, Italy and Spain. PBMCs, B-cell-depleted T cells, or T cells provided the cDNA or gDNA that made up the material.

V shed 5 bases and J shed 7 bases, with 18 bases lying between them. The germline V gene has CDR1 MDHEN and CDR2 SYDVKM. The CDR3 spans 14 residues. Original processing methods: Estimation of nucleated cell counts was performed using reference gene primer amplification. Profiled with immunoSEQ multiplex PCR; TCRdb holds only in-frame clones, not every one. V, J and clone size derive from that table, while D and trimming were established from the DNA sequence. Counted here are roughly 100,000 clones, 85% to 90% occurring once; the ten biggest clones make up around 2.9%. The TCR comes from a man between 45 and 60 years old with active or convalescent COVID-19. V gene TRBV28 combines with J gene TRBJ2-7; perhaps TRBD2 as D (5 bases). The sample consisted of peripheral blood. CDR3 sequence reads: CASSLPTHPGEQYF. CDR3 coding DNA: TGTGCCAGCAGTCTTCCGACCCACCCGGGAGAGCAGTACTTC.